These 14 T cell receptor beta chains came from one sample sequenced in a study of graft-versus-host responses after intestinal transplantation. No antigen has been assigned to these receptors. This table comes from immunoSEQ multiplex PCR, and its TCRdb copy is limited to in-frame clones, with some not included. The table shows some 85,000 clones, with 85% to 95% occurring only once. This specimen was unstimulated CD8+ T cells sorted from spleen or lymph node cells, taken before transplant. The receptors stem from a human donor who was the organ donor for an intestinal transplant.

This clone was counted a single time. The CDR3 here is CASSLGLYYGYTF. The CDR3 DNA reads as TGTGCCAGCAGCTTAGGCCTGTACTATGGCTACACCTTC. This chain links TRBV28 with TRBJ1-2; D gene ambiguous. Germline lookup yields CDR1 MDHEN and CDR2 SYDVKM. This CDR3 spans 13 amino acids. Trimming took 6 bases from V and 3 from J, leaving 11 bases between them.

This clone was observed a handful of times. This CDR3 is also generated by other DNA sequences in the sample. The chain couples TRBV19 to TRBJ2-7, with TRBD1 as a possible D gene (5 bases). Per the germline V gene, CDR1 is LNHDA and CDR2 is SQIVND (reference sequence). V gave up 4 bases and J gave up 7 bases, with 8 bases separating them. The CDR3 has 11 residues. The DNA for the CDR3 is TGTGCCAGTAGTACAGGGTTGGAGCAGTACTTC. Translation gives CASSTGLEQYF.

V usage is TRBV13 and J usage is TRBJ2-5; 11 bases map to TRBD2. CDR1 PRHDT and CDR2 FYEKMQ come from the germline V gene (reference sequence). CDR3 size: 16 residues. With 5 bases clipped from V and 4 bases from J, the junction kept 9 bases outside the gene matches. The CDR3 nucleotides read TGTGCCAGCAGCGGTAGCGGGGGGGCGAAGCGAGAGACCCAGTACTTC. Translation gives CASSGSGGAKRETQYF.

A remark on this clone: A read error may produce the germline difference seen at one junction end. The chain's CDR3 is CASNLEPPGFMNTEAFF. CDR3 nucleotides: TGTGCCAGCAACTTGGAGCCCCCAGGCTTTATGAACACTGAAGCTTTCTTT. The V and J genes are TRBV5-4 and TRBJ1-1; D unresolved. The CDR3 contains 17 residues. Germline V gene lookup returns CDR1 SGHNT and CDR2 YYREEE (reference sequence).

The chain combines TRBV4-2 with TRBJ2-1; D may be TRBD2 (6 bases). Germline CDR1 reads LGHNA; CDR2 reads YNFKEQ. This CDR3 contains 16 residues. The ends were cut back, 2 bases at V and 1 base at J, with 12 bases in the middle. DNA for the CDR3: TGTGCCAGCAGCCAATTGAGCCGGGGGTCCTACAATGAGCAGTTCTTC. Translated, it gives CASSQLSRGSYNEQFF.

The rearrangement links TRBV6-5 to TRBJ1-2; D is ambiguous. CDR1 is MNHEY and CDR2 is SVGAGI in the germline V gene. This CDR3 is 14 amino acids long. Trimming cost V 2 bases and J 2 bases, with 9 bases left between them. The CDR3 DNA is TGTGCCAGCAGTTACGGGCAGCCAAACTATGGCTACACCTTC. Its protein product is CASSYGQPNYGYTF.

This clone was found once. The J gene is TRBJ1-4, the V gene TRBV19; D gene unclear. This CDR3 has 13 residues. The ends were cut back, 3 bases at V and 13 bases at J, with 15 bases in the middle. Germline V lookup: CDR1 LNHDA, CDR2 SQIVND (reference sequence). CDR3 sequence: CASSMDPGGILFF. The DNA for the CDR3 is TGTGCCAGTAGTATGGATCCGGGAGGGATACTGTTTTTT.

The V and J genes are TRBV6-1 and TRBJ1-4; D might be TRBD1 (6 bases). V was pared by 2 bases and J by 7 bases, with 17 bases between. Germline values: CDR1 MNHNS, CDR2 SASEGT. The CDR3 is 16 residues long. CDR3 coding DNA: TGTGCCAGCAGTGAATGGGGGGGCGCAATGGGTGAAAAACTGTTTTTT. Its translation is CASSEWGGAMGEKLFF.

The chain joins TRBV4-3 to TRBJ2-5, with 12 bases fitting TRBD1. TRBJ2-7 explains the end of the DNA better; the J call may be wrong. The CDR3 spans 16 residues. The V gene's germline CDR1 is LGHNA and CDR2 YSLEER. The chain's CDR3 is CASSQGQGAFGYEQYF. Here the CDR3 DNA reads TGCGCCAGCAGCCAGGGACAGGGGGCATTCGGCTACGAGCAGTACTTC.

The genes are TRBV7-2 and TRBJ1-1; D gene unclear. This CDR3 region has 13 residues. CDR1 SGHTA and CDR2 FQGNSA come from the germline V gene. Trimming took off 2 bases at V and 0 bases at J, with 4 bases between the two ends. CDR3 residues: CASSLTVNTEAFF. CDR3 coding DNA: TGTGCCAGCAGCTTAACAGTGAACACTGAAGCTTTCTTT. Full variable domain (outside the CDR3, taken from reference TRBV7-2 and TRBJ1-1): GAGVSQSPSNKVTEKGKDVELRCDPISGHTALYWYRQSLGQGLEFLIYFQGNSAPDKSGLPSDRFSAERTGGSVSTLTIQRTQQEDSAVYLCASSLTVNTEAFFGQGTRLTVV.

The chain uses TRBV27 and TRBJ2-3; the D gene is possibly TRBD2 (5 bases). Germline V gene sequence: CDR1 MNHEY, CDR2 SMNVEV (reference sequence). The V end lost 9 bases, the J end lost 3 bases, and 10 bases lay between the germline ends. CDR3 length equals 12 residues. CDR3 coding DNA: TGTGCCAGTCCGATAGCGACAGATACGCAGTATTTT. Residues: CASPIATDTQYF.

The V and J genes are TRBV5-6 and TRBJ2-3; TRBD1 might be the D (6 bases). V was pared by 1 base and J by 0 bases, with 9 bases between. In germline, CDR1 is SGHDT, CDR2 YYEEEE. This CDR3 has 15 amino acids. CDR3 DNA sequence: TGTGCCAGCAGCTTGCCAGGGGTAAGCACAGATACGCAGTATTTT. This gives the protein CASSLPGVSTDTQYF.

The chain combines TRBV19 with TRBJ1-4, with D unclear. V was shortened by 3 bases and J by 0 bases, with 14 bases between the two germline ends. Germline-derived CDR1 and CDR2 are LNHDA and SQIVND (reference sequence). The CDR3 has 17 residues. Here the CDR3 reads CASSMLSRDATNEKLFF. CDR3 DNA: TGTGCCAGTAGTATGCTTTCCCGGGATGCAACTAATGAAAAACTGTTTTTT.

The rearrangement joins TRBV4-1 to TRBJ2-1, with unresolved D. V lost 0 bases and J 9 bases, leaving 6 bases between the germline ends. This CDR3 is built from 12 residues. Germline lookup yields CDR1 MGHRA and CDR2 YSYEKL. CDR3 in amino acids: CASSQEQSEQFF. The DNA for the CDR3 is TGCGCCAGCAGCCAAGAACAGAGTGAGCAGTTCTTC.